This note documents a single TCR beta chain sequence. It has no known antigen specificity. The input lacks base qualities; no much larger clone sits a single base away. The sample originates from a study of cytomegalovirus exposure and HLA in healthy donors (dated by TCRdb to between 2016 and 2019). A note on the overall study: An earlier analysis of approximately 640 of the donors reported 250 to 350 Gb of sequence data and 120 million or so unique TCR beta sequences from some 180 million T cells. About 280 gigabases of sequencing data and 91 million or so unique TCR sequences made up an early release that covered about 640 HLA-typed donors. Of the 350 to 400 genotyped donors, 81% fell in the genetic ancestry cluster associated with self-reported Caucasian donors. The study aimed to test whether cataloging public T cell receptors could reveal signatures of past pathogen exposure. The study used immunosequencing to profile the T cell repertoires of 666 subjects and linked those repertoires to cytomegalovirus serostatus. In addition to the first cohort of several hundred subjects, a separate validation cohort of about 120 different subjects was used. To predict cytomegalovirus infection status, the study brought together high-throughput TCR immunosequencing, statistical association of individual TCRs with disease status, and machine learning. A later analysis re-examined previously published TCR beta repertoires from roughly 720 donors and added high-resolution HLA genotyping to investigate patterns of TCR occurrence. Rather than using new phenotypic data, the later analysis identified candidate immune exposures from TCR beta sequences and from how often those sequences occurred across donors. An earlier analysis of roughly 580 of the donors used high-throughput TCR beta sequencing to judge whether each TCR beta V gene segment behaved as functional or pseudogenic. Alongside the repertoire data, information on donor age, sex, ethnicity and CMV serostatus was compiled. A later genetic analysis took genome-wide SNP genotypes for about 65% of the 666 donors and used that subset as a discovery cohort. All discovery cohort repertoires had been generated on a single sequencing platform. Both class I and class II loci were covered by HLA typing, at four-digit resolution. Typing coverage varied by locus: 629-630 donors for A, B, C, DRB1 and DQB1; approximately 500 for DQA1; about 590 for DPA1; approximately 470 for DPB1. About 5 DR-DQ haplotypes were handled as single units for association and clustering, since linkage in the cohort was strong. On average, around 240,000 unique TCR beta nucleotide sequences were sequenced per donor among 398 genotyped donors of the cohort, with roughly 18% of those sequences being non-productive. What the study reported, not specific to this receptor: Correlated functional status among segregating V segments might be attributable to linkage disequilibrium, but an unknown experimental factor could not be ruled out. Some IMGT-functional V segments, including TRBV6-2 and TRBV6-3, could not be distinguished by the 87-base-pair reads and were therefore excluded. In a later analysis, HLA-associated TCR beta chains showed more clonal expansion and lower generation probabilities than non-associated chains that were equally common. Strong co-occurrence of HLA alleles, especially DR and DQ, made assigning TCR associations to individual alleles difficult. According to a later analysis, most CMV-associated TCR beta chains appeared to be HLA-restricted, and the HLA associations seemed to be driven largely by CMV exposure. In vitro tests confirmed that a few of the cytomegalovirus-associated TCR beta chains recognize cytomegalovirus antigens. A further reported finding was that TCR beta sequences accurately predicted the HLA-A and HLA-B alleles for most subjects in the first cohort. In a later analysis, several top co-occurrence clusters were reported to appear linked to parvovirus B19, influenza, CMV and Epstein-Barr virus. This cohort had only TCR beta chains sequenced, and the lack of alpha or paired-chain data limited which features could be detected. Roughly uniform sequencing depth across donors was assumed in presence/absence analyses, although this assumption may not hold. According to the authors, the approach could potentially be generalized to other disease states and immunological phenotypes. In the study, approximately 160 TCR beta chains were listed as associated with cytomegalovirus. A later genetic analysis reported fewer N-insertions in productive TCRs among donors in an Asian-associated ancestry cluster than the approximately 670-donor mean. Broadly in line with IMGT annotations, most TCR beta V segments showed up in productive rearrangements about 90% or about 30% of the time in an earlier analysis of under 700 of the donors. Because some donors lacked HLA typing at each locus, the association tests relied only on the typed subset. Most TCR sequences were observed very rarely across donors, whereas some public TCRs were present in many individuals. The earlier analysis of approximately 540 of the donors excluded about 16 rarely observed V segments, including chromosome 9 orphons, because counts were too low. A cluster of highly shared sequence variants was judged likely to be a technical artifact of the sequencing pipeline. The classifier was reported to diagnose cytomegalovirus status with high specificity and sensitivity in both the original cohort and the validation cohort. According to a later analysis, TCR association rates differed among HLA loci, with DRB1 alleles showing the most associated TCRs and HLA-C alleles showing the fewest. In a later analysis, about 17,000 TCR beta sequences were associated with specific HLA alleles at a false discovery rate of 0.05. For the cohort, immune exposure information was limited to CMV serostatus. A later genetic analysis associated a missense DCLRE1C variant with V-gene and J-gene trimming of TCR beta chains, and an independent cohort replicated the association.

The library was produced with the immunoSEQ multiplex PCR assay. For the multiplex PCR, a mixture combining 60 forward primers for TCR Vbeta segments and 13 reverse primers for TCR Jbeta segments was used. The CDR3 region of rearranged TCR beta genes was amplified from genomic DNA by a multiplex PCR assay. On the Illumina HiSeq System, the amplified TCR beta libraries were sequenced as 87-base-pair reads. Regarding the original processing steps: Across the 670 or so repertoires, a later analysis counted tens of millions of unique TCR beta chains, around 10 million of which were shared by at least two donors. To remove PCR and sequencing errors, raw reads were error-corrected and collapsed into unique sequences using a nearest-neighbor algorithm that merged closely related sequences. Alignment of CDR3 sequences to IMGT reference sequences was used to assign V, D and J gene segments. For a sequence to be retained, at least a six-nucleotide match to both a V gene segment and a J gene segment was required. A rearrangement counted as productive if the CDR3 had no stop codons and remained in frame with V and J, and every other rearrangement counted as non-productive. CDR3 was defined according to IMGT convention as the region running from the second conserved V-encoded cysteine to the conserved J-encoded phenylalanine. The earlier analysis of around 640 of the donors excluded sequences that lacked an unambiguous match to a single V gene segment. An earlier analysis of 587 of the donors classified V segments as functional when productive rearrangements were above 56.7% and as segregating when the standard deviation between donors was above 5%. To diagnose cytomegalovirus status from the catalog of TCR beta chain sequences, a statistical classification framework was built. A later analysis assigned V and J genes by comparing TCR nucleotide sequences with IMGT/GENE-DB human TR gene sequences. A later analysis assigned CDR3 sequences and most-parsimonious VDJ recombination scenarios with the TCRdist pipeline. In a later analysis, each TCR beta chain was defined by its CDR3 amino acid sequence together with its V-gene family, and reads lacking a unique V-gene family were excluded. To address suspected cross-contamination and a sequencing artifact, a later analysis removed approximately 600 highly shared, low-generation-probability nucleotide sequences. A later analysis calculated a clonal expansion index for each public chain from normalized within-repertoire ranks of inferred template counts. In a later analysis, generation probabilities were computed with a VDJ recombination model fitted to out-of-frame rearrangements, and the resulting probabilities were checked against IGoR. A later analysis scored TCR-TCR, TCR-HLA and TCR-CMV co-occurrence with hypergeometric tests, applying a repertoire-size bias correction to TCR pairs. A later analysis estimated false discovery rates by permuting HLA or CMV assignments 20 times. A later analysis grouped co-occurring TCRs with DBSCAN, adding TCRdist sequence similarity when clustering within HLA-allele-positive subsets. For co-occurrence clustering, repertoires with fewer than 30,000 or more than 120,000 public chains were excluded, along with roughly 5 repertoires with anomalous nucleotide sharing. TCRdb mirrors the immuneACCESS table, restricted to in-frame sequences. Some clones are absent from its copies; in checked studies, under half trace to an unresolved V gene, and the reason for the others is unknown. V, J and clone size reflect that table, while D and trimming were determined from the DNA. The sample profile shows 60,000 or so clones; approximately 80% of them were found once. The top ten clones comprise 2.5% to 3.5% of the sample.

The cohort comprised 710 or so healthy bone marrow donors. At the time of sampling, every cohort member was nominally healthy, though immune exposures that went unrecorded were likely present. The donor was CMV seropositive and was included in the group of approximately 300 seropositive cohort members. A peripheral blood sample was provided by each donor, and peripheral blood mononuclear cells were used for TCR beta sequencing. Genomic DNA was extracted from the blood cell samples with the Qiagen DNeasy Blood Extraction Kit. The germline V and J ends show losses of 3 bases and 1 base respectively, and no gene match explains 0 bases of the junction. Its CDR3 holds 15 amino acids, cysteine through phenylalanine. Only the CDR3 DNA is retained, 45 bases long and in frame from the first base. In the germline V gene (reference sequence), CDR1 corresponds to SEHNR and CDR2 to FQNEAQ.

This clonotype was sampled from a woman aged 40 to 55 in good health and CMV-seropositive. Sequenced: PBMCs. The chain employs TRBV7-9 and TRBJ2-1, and TRBD2 aligns with 10 junction nucleotides. The DNA sequence reads TGTGCCAGCAGCTTGGGACTAGCGTCCTACAATGAGCAGTTCTTC. This yields the protein CASSLGLASYNEQFF.